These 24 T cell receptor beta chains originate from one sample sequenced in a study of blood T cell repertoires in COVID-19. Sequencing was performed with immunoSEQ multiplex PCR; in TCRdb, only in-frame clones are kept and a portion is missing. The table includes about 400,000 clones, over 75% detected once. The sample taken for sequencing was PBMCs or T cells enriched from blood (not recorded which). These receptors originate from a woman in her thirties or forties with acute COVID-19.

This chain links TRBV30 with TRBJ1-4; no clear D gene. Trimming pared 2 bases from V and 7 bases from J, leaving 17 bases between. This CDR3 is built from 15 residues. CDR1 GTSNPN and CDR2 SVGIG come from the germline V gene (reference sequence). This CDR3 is CAWSPQGLGAEKLFF. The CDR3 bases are TGTGCCTGGAGTCCCCAAGGCCTGGGAGCTGAAAAACTGTTTTTT.

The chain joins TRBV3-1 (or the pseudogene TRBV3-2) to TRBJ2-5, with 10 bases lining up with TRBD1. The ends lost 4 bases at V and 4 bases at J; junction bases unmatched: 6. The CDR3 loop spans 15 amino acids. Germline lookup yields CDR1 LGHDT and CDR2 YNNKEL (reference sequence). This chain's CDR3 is CASSRDRGQGETQYF. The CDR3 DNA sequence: TGTGCCAGCAGCCGTGACAGGGGGCAAGGAGAGACCCAGTACTTC.

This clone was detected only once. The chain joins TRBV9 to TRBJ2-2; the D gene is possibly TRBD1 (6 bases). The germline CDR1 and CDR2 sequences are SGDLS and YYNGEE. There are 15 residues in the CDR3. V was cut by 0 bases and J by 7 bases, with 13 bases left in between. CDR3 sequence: CASSVAQGLGGELFF. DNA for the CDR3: TGTGCCAGCAGCGTAGCTCAGGGGTTAGGCGGGGAGCTGTTTTTT.

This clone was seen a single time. CDR3 sequence: CASSFTSGRDNEQFF. Here the CDR3 DNA reads TGCGCCAGCAGCTTTACTAGCGGGAGAGACAATGAGCAGTTCTTC. The gene calls are TRBV5-1 and TRBJ2-1; 11 bases are shared with TRBD2. V lost 2 bases to trimming and J lost 5 bases; unmatched junction nucleotides: 3. CDR1 is SGHRS, CDR2 YFSETQ, per germline. This CDR3 contains 15 residues.

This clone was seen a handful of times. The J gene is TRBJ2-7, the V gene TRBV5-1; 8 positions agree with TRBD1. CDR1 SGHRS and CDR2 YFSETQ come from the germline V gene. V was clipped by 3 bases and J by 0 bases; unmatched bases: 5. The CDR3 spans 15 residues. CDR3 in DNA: TGCGCCAGCAGCTCTGACAGGGGAGCCTCCTACGAGCAGTACTTC. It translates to CASSSDRGASYEQYF.

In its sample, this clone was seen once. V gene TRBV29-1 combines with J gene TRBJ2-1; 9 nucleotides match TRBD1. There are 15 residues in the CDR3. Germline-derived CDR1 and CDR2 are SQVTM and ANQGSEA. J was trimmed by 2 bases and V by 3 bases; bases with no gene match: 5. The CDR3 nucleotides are TGCAGCGTTGAGTCACAGGGGGCACCCTACAATGAGCAGTTCTTC. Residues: CSVESQGAPYNEQFF.

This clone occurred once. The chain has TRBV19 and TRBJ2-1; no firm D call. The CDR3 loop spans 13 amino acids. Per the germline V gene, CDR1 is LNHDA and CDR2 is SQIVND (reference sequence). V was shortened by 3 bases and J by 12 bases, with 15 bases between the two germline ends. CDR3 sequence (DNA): TGTGCCAGTAGTATGAGCCCTCCGGGTGTGCAGTTCTTC. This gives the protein CASSMSPPGVQFF.

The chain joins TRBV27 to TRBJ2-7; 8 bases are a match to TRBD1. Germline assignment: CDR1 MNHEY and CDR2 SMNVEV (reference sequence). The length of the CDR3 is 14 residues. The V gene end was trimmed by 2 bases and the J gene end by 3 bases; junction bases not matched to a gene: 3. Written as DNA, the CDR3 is TGTGCCAGCAGTTTAAGGGACAGGAACTACGAGCAGTACTTC. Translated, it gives CASSLRDRNYEQYF.

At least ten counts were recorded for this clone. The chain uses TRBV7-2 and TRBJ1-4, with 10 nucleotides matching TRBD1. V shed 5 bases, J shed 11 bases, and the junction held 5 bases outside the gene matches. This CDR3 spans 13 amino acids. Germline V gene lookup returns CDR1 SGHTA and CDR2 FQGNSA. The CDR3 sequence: CASSAGTGAKLFF. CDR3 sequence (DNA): TGTGCCAGCAGCGCCGGGACAGGGGCGAAACTGTTTTTT.

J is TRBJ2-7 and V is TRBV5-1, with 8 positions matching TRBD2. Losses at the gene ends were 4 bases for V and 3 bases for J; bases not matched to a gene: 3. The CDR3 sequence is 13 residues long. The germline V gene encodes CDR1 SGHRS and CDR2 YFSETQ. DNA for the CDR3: TGCGCCAGCAGCCCGAGCGGGGGCTACGAGCAGTACTTC. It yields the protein CASSPSGGYEQYF.

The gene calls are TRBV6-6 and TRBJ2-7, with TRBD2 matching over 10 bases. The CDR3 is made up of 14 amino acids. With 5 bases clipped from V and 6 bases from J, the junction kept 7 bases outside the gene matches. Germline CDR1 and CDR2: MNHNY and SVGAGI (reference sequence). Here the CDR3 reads CASSPSGGASEQYF. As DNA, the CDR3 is TGTGCCAGCAGTCCGAGCGGGGGGGCTTCCGAGCAGTACTTC.

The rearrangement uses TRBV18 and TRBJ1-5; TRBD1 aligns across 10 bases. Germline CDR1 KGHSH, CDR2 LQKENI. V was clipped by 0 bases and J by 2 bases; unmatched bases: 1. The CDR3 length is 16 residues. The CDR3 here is CASSPPGQGGNQPQHF. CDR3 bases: TGTGCCAGCTCACCACCCGGACAGGGGGGCAATCAGCCCCAGCATTTT.

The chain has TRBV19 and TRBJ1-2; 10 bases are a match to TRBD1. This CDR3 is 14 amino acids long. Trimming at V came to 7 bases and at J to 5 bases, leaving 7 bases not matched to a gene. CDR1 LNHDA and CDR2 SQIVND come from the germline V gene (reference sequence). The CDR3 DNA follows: TGTGCCAGTACTCAGGGACAGGGGCTTTATGGCTACACCTTC. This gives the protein CASTQGQGLYGYTF.

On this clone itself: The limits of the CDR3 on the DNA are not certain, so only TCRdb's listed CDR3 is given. This chain's CDR3 is CASSLDSVRGGRYEQYF. The chain combines TRBV11-2 with TRBJ2-7; the table assigns TRBD2, which was not confirmed against the DNA. Germline CDR1 and CDR2: SGHAT and FQNNGV. Ends included, the CDR3 has 17 residues.

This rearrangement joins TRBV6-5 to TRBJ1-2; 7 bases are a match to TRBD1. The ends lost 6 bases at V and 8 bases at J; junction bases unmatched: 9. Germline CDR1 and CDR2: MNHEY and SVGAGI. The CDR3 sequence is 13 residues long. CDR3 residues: CASRSTGKGGYTF. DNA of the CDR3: TGTGCCAGCAGATCGACAGGGAAAGGCGGCTACACCTTC.

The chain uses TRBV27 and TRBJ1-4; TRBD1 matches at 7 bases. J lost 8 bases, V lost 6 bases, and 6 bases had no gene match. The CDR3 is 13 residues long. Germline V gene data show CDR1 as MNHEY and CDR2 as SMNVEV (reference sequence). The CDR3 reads CASSDREGEKLFF. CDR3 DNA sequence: TGTGCCAGCAGCGACAGGGAAGGCGAAAAACTGTTTTTT.

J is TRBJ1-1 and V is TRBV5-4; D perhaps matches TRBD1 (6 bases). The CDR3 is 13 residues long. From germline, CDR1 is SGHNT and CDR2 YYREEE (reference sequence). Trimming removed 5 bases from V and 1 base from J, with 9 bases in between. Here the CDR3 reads CASRRGGNTEAFF. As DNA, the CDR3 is TGTGCCAGCAGGAGGGGGGGGAACACTGAAGCTTTCTTT.

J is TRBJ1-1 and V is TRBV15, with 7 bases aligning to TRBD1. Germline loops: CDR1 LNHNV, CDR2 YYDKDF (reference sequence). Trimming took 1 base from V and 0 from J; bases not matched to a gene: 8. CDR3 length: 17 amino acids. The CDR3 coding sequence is TGTGCCACCAGCAGAGGACAGGGAAGAAGCGTGAACACTGAAGCTTTCTTT. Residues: CATSRGQGRSVNTEAFF.

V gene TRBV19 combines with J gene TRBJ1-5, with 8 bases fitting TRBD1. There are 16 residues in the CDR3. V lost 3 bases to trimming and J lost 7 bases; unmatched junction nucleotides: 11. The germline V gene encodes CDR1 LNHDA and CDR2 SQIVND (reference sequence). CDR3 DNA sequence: TGTGCCAGTAGTATCGTCTGGACAGGGAATGACCAGCCCCAGCATTTT. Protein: CASSIVWTGNDQPQHF.

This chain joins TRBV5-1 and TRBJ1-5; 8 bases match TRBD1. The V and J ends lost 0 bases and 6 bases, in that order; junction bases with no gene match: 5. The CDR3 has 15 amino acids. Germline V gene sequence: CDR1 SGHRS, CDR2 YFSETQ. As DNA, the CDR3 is TGCGCCAGCAGCTTGGGACAGGGGTCCAGTCAGCCCCAGCATTTT. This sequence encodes CASSLGQGSSQPQHF.

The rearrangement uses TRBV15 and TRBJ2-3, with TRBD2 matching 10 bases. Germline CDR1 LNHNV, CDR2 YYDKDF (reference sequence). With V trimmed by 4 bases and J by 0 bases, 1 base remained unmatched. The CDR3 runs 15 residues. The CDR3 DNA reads TGTGCCACCAGCATTAGCGGGGGGAGCACAGATACGCAGTATTTT. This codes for CATSISGGSTDTQYF.

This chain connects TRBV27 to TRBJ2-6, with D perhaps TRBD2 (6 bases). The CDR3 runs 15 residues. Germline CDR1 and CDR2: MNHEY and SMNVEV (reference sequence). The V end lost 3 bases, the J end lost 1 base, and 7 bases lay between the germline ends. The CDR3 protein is CASSFRGSGANVLTF. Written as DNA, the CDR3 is TGTGCCAGCAGTTTTCGGGGGTCTGGGGCCAACGTCCTGACTTTC.

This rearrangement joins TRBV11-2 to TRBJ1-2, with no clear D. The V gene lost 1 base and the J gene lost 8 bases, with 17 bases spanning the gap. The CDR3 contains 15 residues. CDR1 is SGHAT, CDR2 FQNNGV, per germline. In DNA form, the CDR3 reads TGTGCCAGCAGCTTAGCGGTTTTGCAGACTAAGGGCTACACCTTC. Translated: CASSLAVLQTKGYTF.

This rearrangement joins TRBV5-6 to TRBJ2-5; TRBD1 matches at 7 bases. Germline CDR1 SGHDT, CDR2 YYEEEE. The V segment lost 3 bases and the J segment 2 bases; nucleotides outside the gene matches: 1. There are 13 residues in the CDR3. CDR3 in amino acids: CASSWDSQETQYF. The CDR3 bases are TGTGCCAGCAGCTGGGACAGTCAAGAGACCCAGTACTTC. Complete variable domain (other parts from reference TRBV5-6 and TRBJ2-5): DAGVTQSPTHLIKTRGQQVTLRCSPKSGHDTVSWYQQALGQGPQFIFQYYEEEERQRGNFPDRFSGHQFPNYSSELNVNALLLGDSALYLCASSWDSQETQYFGPGTRLLVL.